This entry features one T cell receptor beta chain sequence. TRB rearrangements spanning V, D and J were amplified using mixed TRB-A/B primers. TCRdb recomputed calls from the multiplex PCR reads with MiXCR, one row per CDR3 protein. The sample shows about 9,200 distinct CDR3 sequences, roughly 35% of them seen only once. TCR beta rearrangements were amplified from peripheral blood genomic DNA. This sample was taken from a study of T cell repertoires in aging, cancer and after chemotherapy. Germline V gene lookup returns CDR1 SGHRS and CDR2 YFSETQ. V was pared by 3 bases and J by 0 bases, with 4 bases of the junction left unmatched. This CDR3 is built from 17 residues.

The specimen sequenced was blood. This TCR was recovered from a human donor in good health. The rearrangement uses TRBV5-1 and TRBJ1-6; 9 bases match TRBD1. CDR3 DNA: TGCGCCAGCAGCTACAGGGGGCAAAGCTCCTATAATTCACCCCTCCACTTT. This gives the protein CASSYRGQSSYNSPLHF.